This TCR beta chain is from a study of quantifying T cell responses using KT2 cells. Study-wide context: RNA was reverse transcribed with TCR alpha and beta constant-region primers.

Germline loops: CDR1 SGHRS, CDR2 YFSETQ. The junction had 11 bases not matched to a gene; V was cut back by 4 bases and J by 2 bases. The CDR3 is made up of 16 amino acids. KT2, a clone with a known TCR, was spiked into unfractionated PBMC. An oligo carrying a UMI was ligated to the cDNA 3' end. First-round PCR used four to five cycles and beta primers RC1.1 and RC1.2 covering TRBC1 and TRBC2. Starting with the second PCR, alpha and beta TCR chains went through separate processing. TCRdb redid the calling of the UMI-ligation and nested PCR reads with MiXCR, one entry per CDR3 protein. In the table there are 25,000 to 35,000 distinct CDR3 sequences, 10% of which are singletons.

Material for sequencing was PBMCs spiked with cells of the T cell clone KT2. The chain combines TRBV5-1 with TRBJ1-2; 7 bases align to TRBD1. The receptor's source is a human donor. Written as DNA, the CDR3 is TGCGCCAGCAGCAGGACAGGAGACGTCAACAACTATGGCTACACCTTC. Its protein product is CASSRTGDVNNYGYTF.